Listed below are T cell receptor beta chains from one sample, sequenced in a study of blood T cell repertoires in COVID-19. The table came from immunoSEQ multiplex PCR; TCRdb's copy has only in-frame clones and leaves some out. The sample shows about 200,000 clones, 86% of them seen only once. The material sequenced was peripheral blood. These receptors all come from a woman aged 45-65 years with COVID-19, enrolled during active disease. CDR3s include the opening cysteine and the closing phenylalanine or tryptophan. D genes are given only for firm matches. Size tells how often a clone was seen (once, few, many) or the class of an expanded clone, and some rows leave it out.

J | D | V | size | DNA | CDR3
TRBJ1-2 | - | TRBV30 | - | TGTGCCTGGATAGACCCGCGGGACGACTATGGCTACACCTTC | CAWIDPRDDYGYTF
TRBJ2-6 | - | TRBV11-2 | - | TGTGCCAGCAGCTATGCGGGGGGGGCCAACGTCCTGACTTTC | CASSYAGGANVLTF
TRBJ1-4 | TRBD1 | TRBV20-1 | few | TGCAGTGCTAGTTCAGGGGGCGAGATTAATGAAAAACTGTTTTTT | CSASSGGEINEKLFF
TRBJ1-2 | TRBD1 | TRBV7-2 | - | TGTGCCAGCAGTTCGACTACAGGGGGCGTTGGCTACACCTTC | CASSSTTGGVGYTF
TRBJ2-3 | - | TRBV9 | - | TGTGCCAGCAGCGTAGGAGTGGTTTTCACAGATACGCAGTATTTT | CASSVGVVFTDTQYF
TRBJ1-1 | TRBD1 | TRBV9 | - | TGTGCCAGCAGCGCCTTACAGGGGAGGGCTTTCTTT | CASSALQGRAFF
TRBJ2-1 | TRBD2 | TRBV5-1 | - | TGCGCCAGCAGCACCCTAGCGGGGGATAACAATGAGCAGTTCTTC | CASSTLAGDNNEQFF
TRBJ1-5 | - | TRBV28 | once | TGTGCCAGCAGTTTTTATCAGCGTAATCAGCCCCAGCATTTT | CASSFYQRNQPQHF
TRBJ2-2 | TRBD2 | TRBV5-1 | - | TGCGCCAGCAGCTTGTGGATGGCGGGGGACCCGAACACCGGGGAGCTGTTTTTT | CASSLWMAGDPNTGELFF
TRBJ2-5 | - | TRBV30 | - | TGTGCCTGTTCCCTGCGGGAGACCCAGTACTTC | CACSLRETQYF
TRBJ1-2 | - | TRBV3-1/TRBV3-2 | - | TGTGCCAGCAGCCACCTCCTGAGGACACCTCTAGGCTATGGCTACACCTTC | CASSHLLRTPLGYGYTF
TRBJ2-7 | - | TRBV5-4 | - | TGTGCCAGCAGCTTGGACAGGGTCCGTGACGAGCAGTACTTC | CASSLDRVRDEQYF
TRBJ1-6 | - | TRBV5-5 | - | TGTGCCAGCAGGGTGGGGGAGGGTGCGAGGTCACCCCTCCACTTT | CASRVGEGARSPLHF
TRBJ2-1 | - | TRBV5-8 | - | TGTGCCAGCAGCTTGAGGGGTAGCTCCTACAATGAGCAGTTCTTC | CASSLRGSSYNEQFF
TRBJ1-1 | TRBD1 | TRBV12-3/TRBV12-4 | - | TGTGCCAGCACCCGGGACAGGAACACTGAAGCTTTCTTT | CASTRDRNTEAFF
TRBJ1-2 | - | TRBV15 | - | TGTGCCACCAGCATCCGGACTCCTATCCTTTATGGCTACACCTTC | CATSIRTPILYGYTF
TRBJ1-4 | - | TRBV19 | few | TGTGCCAGTAGTATAGCCAGGGGAGCAACTAATGAAAAACTGTTTTTT | CASSIARGATNEKLFF
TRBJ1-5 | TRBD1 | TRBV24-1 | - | TGTGCCACCAGTGATACCGGGACAGGGAGCAATCAGCCCCAGCATTTT | CATSDTGTGSNQPQHF